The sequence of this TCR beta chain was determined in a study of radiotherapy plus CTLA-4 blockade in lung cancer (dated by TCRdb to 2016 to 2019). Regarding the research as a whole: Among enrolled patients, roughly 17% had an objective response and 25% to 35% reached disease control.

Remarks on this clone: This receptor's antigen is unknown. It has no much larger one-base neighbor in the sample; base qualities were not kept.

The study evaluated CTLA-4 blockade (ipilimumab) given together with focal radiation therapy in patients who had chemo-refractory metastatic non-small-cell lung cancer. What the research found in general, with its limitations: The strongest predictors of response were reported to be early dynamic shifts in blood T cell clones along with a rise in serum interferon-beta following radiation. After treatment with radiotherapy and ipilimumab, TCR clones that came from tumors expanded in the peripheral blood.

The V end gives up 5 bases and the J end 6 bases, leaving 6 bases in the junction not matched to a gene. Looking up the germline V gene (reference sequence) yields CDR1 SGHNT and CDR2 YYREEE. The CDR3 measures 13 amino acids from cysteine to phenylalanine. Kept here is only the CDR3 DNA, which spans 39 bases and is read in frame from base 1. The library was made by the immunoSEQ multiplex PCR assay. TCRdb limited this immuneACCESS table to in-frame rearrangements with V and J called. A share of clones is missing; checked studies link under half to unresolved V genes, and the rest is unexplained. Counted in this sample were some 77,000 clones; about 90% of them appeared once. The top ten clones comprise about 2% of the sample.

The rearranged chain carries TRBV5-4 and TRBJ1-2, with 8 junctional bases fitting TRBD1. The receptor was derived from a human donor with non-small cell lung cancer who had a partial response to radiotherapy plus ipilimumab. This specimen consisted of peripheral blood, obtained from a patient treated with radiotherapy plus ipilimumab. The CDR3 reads CASSQGALDGYTF. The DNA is TGTGCCAGCAGTCAGGGGGCTTTGGATGGCTACACCTTC. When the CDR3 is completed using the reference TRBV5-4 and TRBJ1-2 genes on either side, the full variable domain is ETGVTQSPTHLIKTRGQQVTLRCSSQSGHNTVSWYQQALGQGPQFIFQYYREEENGRGNFPPRFSGLQFPNYSSELNVNALELDDSALYLCASSQGALDGYTFGSGTRLTVV.